This paragraph reports one T cell receptor (beta chain). Its antigen is not known. In germline, CDR1 is LNHDA, CDR2 SQIVND (reference sequence). J gave up 0 bases and V 3 bases, and 5 bases lay outside the gene matches. This CDR3 region has 16 residues. The data belong to a study of PD-1 blockade in classical Hodgkin lymphoma. At the level of the study: The nivolumab dose that patients received was 3 mg/kg, given intravenously every 2 weeks. Whole-study findings and limits: A reduction in baseline TCR diversity was reportedly seen in newly diagnosed patients relative to healthy donors.

Relapses following autologous stem cell transplantation were seen in all patients, with brentuximab vedotin exposure varying. Produced via immunoSEQ multiplex PCR; TCRdb's table is partial and in-frame only. The sample holds roughly 7,500 clones, around four fifths seen once. The chain recombines TRBV19 with TRBJ1-2; 9 bases line up with TRBD1. This TCR was sampled from a human donor with classical Hodgkin lymphoma. The sample in question was peripheral blood mononuclear cells (PBMCs), obtained at baseline. The chain's CDR3 is CASSMGGQGSNYGYTF. Here the CDR3 DNA reads TGTGCCAGTAGTATGGGCGGACAGGGGTCTAACTATGGCTACACCTTC.